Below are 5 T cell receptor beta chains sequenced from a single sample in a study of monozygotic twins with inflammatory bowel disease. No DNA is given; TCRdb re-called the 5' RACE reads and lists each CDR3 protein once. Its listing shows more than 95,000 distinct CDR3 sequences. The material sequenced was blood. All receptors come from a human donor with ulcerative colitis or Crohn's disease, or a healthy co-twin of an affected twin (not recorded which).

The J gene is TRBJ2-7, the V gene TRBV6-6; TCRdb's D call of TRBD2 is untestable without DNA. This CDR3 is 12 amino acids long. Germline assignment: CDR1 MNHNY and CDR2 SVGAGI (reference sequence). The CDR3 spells CASRGGVAEQYF.

This CDR3 is CSCEGQENPQETQYF. This sequence joins TRBV20-1 and TRBJ2-5; no DNA is available, so the TRBD1 call from TCRdb remains unchecked. CDR3 size: 15 residues. Germline V CDR1 and CDR2: DFQATT, SNEGSKA (reference sequence).

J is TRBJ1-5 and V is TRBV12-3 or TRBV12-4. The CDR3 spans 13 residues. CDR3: CASSPLSNQPQHF.

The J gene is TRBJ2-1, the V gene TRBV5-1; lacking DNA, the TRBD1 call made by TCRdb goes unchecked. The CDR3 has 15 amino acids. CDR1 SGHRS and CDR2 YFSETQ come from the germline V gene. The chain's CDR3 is CASSLTGGAFNEQFF.

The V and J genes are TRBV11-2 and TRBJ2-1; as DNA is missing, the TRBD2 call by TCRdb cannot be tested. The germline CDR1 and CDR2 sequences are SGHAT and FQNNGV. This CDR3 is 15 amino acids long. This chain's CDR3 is CASSYAARGDNEQFF.